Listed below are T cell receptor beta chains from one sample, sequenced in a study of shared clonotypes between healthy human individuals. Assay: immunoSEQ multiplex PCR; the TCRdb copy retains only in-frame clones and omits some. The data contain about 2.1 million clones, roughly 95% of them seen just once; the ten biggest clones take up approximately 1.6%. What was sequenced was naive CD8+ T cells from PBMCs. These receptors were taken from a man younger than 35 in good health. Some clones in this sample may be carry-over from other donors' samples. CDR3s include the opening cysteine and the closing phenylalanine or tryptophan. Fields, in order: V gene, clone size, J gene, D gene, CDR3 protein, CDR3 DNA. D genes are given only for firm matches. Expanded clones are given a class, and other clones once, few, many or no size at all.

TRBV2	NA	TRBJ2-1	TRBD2	CASKASTRGTSGTTKYNEQFF	TGTGCCAGCAAGGCCTCAACCCGGGGGACTAGCGGGACCACAAAATACAATGAGCAGTTCTTC
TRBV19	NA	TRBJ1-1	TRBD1	CASRDPDRVMNTEAFF	TGTGCCAGTAGAGACCCAGACAGGGTTATGAACACTGAAGCTTTCTTT
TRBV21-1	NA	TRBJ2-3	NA	CASGDRDREESSTDTQYF	TGTGCCAGCGGGGACCGGGACAGGGAAGAGTCTAGCACAGATACGCAGTATTTT
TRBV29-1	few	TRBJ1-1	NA	CSVVRGTEAFF	TGCAGCGTTGTGCGGGGCACTGAAGCTTTCTTT
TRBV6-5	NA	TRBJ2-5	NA	CASSYSGGGETQYF	TGTGCCAGCAGTTACTCTGGGGGCGGGGAGACCCAGTACTTC
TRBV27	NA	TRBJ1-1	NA	CASSFLSHEVPEAFF	TGTGCCAGCAGTTTCCTATCGCACGAAGTCCCTGAAGCTTTCTTT
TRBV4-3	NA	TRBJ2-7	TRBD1	CASSPGTGGPNSYEQYF	TGCGCCAGCAGCCCAGGGACAGGGGGCCCAAACTCCTACGAGCAGTACTTC
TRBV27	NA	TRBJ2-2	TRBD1	CASSITGGTGELFF	TGTGCCAGCAGTATAACAGGGGGCACCGGGGAGCTGTTTTTT
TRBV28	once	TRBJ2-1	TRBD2	CASSFRASGTIGEQFF	TGTGCCAGCAGTTTTCGGGCTAGCGGGACCATCGGTGAGCAGTTCTTC
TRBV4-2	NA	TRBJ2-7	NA	CASSQAGRGSYEQYF	TGTGCCAGCAGCCAAGCCGGGAGAGGGAGCTACGAGCAGTACTTC
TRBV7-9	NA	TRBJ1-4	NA	CALEGVGSEKLFF	TGTGCCCTCGAAGGAGTGGGTTCCGAAAAACTGTTTTTT
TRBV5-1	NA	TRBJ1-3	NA	CASSPSLPGGNTIYF	TGCGCCAGCAGCCCATCGCTACCTGGGGGAAACACCATATATTTT
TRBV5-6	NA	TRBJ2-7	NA	CASSPGARYEQYF	TGTGCCAGCAGCCCGGGGGCGCGGTACGAGCAGTACTTC
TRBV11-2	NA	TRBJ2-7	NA	CASSLERTLYEQYF	TGTGCCAGCAGCTTAGAGAGGACATTGTACGAGCAGTACTTC
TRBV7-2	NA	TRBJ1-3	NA	CASSLGDNSGNTIYF	TGTGCCAGCAGCTTAGGGGACAACTCTGGAAACACCATATATTTT
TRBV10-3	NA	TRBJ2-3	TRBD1	CAISTDGDSSTDTQYF	TGTGCCATCAGTACCGATGGGGACAGTAGCACAGATACGCAGTATTTT
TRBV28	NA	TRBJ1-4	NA	CASSYTRGAHWGATVEKLFF	TGTGCCAGCAGTTACACCCGGGGGGCGCATTGGGGAGCGACAGTAGAAAAACTGTTTTTT
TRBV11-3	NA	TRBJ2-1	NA	CASSPSGTRTENEQFF	TGTGCCAGCAGCCCCAGCGGGACGAGGACAGAGAATGAGCAGTTCTTC
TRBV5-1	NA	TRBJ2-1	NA	CASSLTGASNEQFF	TGCGCCAGCAGCCTGACCGGAGCAAGCAATGAGCAGTTCTTC
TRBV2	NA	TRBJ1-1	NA	CASSAGQAMNTEAFF	TGTGCCAGCAGTGCGGGGCAGGCTATGAACACTGAAGCTTTCTTT
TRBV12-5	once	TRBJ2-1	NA	CASGLVDPAAVLNEQFF	TGTGCTAGTGGTTTGGTTGACCCCGCGGCGGTCTTAAACGAGCAGTTCTTC
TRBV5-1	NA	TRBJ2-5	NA	CASSPPRQRQETQYF	TGCGCCAGCAGCCCCCCCCGTCAGCGGCAAGAGACCCAGTACTTC
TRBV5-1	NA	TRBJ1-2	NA	CASSPGRQIPNNYGYTF	TGCGCCAGCAGCCCAGGACGGCAGATACCAAATAACTATGGCTACACCTTC
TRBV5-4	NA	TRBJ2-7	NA	CASSRGPTYEQYF	TGTGCCAGCAGCCGTGGACCAACCTACGAGCAGTACTTC
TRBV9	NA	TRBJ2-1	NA	CASSDDSWGSRVNEQFF	TGTGCCAGCAGCGACGATTCGTGGGGGTCTCGGGTCAATGAGCAGTTCTTC
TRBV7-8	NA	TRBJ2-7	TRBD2	CASSGTSGSYEQYF	TGTGCCAGCAGTGGGACTAGCGGCTCCTACGAGCAGTACTTC
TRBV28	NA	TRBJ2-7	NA	CASSFIYEQYF	TGTGCCAGCAGTTTTATCTACGAGCAGTACTTC
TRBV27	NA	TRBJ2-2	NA	CASKWGGGGSTGELFF	TGTGCCAGCAAGTGGGGAGGGGGCGGCTCCACCGGGGAGCTGTTTTTT
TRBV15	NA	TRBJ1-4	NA	CATSRDLTGRDNEKLFF	TGTGCCACCAGCAGAGATCTAACAGGGAGGGATAATGAAAAACTGTTTTTT
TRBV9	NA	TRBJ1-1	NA	CASSVSGRGPEAFF	TGTGCCAGCAGCGTATCGGGCAGGGGTCCTGAAGCTTTCTTT
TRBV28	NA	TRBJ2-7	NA	CASSSTDGYEQYF	TGTGCCAGCAGTTCAACGGACGGATACGAGCAGTACTTC
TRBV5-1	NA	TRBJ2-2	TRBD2	CASSLMPAGVRGTGELFF	TGCGCCAGCAGCTTGATGCCAGCGGGAGTGCGTGGCACCGGGGAGCTGTTTTTT
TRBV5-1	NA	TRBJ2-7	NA	CASSTGVLYEQYF	TGCGCCAGCAGCACCGGTGTCCTCTACGAGCAGTACTTC
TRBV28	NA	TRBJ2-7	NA	CASRQLVYAYEQYF	TGTGCCAGCAGACAACTCGTTTACGCCTACGAGCAGTACTTC
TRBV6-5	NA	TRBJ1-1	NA	CASTGNEDTEAFF	TGTGCCAGCACCGGGAATGAGGACACTGAAGCTTTCTTT
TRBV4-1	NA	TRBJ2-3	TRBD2	CASSQDRFGGRTDTQYF	TGCGCCAGCAGCCAAGATAGGTTCGGCGGGAGGACAGATACGCAGTATTTT
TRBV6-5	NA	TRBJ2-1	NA	CASSSLRNEQFF	TGTGCCAGCAGCTCACTTCGCAATGAGCAGTTCTTC
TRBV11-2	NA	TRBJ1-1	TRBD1	CASDRVGNTEAFF	TGTGCCAGCGACAGGGTAGGGAACACTGAAGCTTTCTTT
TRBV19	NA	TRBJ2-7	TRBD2	CASSIFSGNSYEQYF	TGTGCCAGTAGTATATTTAGCGGGAACTCCTACGAGCAGTACTTC
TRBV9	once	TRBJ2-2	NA	CASSVASRTENTGELFF	TGTGCCAGCAGCGTAGCTTCAAGGACAGAGAACACCGGGGAGCTGTTTTTT
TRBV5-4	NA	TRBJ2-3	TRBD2	CASSLGGLAGEITDTQYF	TGTGCCAGCAGCTTGGGGGGACTAGCGGGAGAGATCACAGATACGCAGTATTTT
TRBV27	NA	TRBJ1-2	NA	CASIPSPPQSSEEVGYTF	TGTGCCAGCATTCCATCACCCCCACAGAGCTCAGAGGAAGTTGGCTACACCTTC
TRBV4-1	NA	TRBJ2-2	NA	CASSQEPPPITGELFF	TGCGCCAGCAGCCAAGAACCCCCTCCAATTACTGGGGAGCTGTTTTTT
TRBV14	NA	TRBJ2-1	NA	CASSQAPGLGEQFF	TGTGCCAGCAGCCAAGCACCGGGGCTGGGTGAGCAGTTCTTC
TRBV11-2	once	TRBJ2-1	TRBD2	CASSFGLVDNEQFF	TGTGCCAGCAGCTTCGGACTAGTAGACAATGAGCAGTTCTTC
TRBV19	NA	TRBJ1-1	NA	CASSIAGGGMNTEAFF	TGTGCCAGTAGTATCGCCGGAGGAGGCATGAACACTGAAGCTTTCTTT
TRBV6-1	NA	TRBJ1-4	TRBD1	CASSAYRGGEDEKLFF	TGTGCCAGCAGTGCGTACAGGGGCGGGGAGGATGAAAAACTGTTTTTT
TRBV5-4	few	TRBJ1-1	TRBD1	CASTTRQGNTEAFF	TGTGCCAGCACCACACGACAGGGAAACACTGAAGCTTTCTTT
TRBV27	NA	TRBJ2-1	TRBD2	CASSTGTSGDNEQFF	TGTGCCAGCAGTACAGGGACTAGCGGTGACAATGAGCAGTTCTTC
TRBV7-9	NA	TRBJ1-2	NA	CASSPSYGPERSGYTF	TGTGCCAGCAGCCCATCCTACGGACCAGAGAGAAGTGGCTACACCTTC
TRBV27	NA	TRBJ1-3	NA	CASLYLQRSGVPHGNTIYF	TGTGCCAGTTTATACTTACAACGATCAGGGGTCCCCCACGGAAACACCATATATTTT
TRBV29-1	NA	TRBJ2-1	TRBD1	CSGRTGRNEQFF	TGCAGCGGAAGGACAGGGCGCAATGAGCAGTTCTTC
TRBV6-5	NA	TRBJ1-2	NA	CASSYEPLNYGYTF	TGTGCCAGCAGTTACGAGCCCTTAAACTATGGCTACACCTTC
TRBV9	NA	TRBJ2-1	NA	CASSVAGGKAYNEQFF	TGTGCCAGCAGCGTAGCGGGCGGGAAAGCCTACAATGAGCAGTTCTTC
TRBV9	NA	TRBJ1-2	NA	CASSFPGGQGYTF	TGTGCCAGCAGCTTCCCTGGAGGACAAGGCTACACCTTC
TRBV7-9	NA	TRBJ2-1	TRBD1	CASRPERDRDNEQFF	TGTGCCAGCAGACCAGAGCGGGACAGGGACAATGAGCAGTTCTTC
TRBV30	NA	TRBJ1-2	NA	CAWTGVYGYTF	TGTGCCTGGACAGGGGTCTATGGCTACACCTTC
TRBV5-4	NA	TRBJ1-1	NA	CASSKGEGPMNTEAFF	TGTGCCAGCAGCAAGGGGGAAGGGCCCATGAACACTGAAGCTTTCTTT